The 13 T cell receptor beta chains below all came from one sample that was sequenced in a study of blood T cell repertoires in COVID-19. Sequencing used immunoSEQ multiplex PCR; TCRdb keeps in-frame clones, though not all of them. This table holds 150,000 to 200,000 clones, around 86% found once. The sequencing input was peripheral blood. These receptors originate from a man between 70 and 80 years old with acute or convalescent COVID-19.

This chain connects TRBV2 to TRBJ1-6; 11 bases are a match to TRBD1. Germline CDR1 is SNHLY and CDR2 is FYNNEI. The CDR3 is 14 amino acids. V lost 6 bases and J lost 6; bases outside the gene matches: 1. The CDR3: CASRGTGGNSPLHF. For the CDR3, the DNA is TGTGCCAGCAGGGGGACAGGGGGTAATTCACCCCTCCACTTT.

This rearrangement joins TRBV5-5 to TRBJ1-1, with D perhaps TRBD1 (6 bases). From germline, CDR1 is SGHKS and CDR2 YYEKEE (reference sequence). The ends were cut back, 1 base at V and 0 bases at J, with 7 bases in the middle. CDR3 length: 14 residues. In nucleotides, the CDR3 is TGTGCCAGCAGCTTGCAGGGGATGAACACTGAAGCTTTCTTT. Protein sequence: CASSLQGMNTEAFF.

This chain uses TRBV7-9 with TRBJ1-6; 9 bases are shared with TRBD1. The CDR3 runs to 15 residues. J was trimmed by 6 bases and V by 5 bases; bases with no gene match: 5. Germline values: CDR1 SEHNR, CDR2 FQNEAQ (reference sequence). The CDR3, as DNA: TGTGCCAGCAGCCTGGACAGGGGCGGTAATTCACCCCTCCACTTT. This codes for CASSLDRGGNSPLHF. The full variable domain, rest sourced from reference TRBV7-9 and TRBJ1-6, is DTGVSQNPRHKITKRGQNVTFRCDPISEHNRLYWYRQTLGQGPEFLTYFQNEAQLEKSRLLSDRFSAERPKGSFSTLEIQRTEQGDSAMYLCASSLDRGGNSPLHFGNGTRLTVT.

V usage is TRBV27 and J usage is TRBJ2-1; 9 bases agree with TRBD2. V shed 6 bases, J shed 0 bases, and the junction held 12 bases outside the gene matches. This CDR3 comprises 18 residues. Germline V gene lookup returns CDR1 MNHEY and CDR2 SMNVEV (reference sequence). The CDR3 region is CASRLGGRAYNSYNEQFF. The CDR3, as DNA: TGTGCCAGCAGGTTGGGCGGGAGGGCATATAACTCCTACAATGAGCAGTTCTTC.

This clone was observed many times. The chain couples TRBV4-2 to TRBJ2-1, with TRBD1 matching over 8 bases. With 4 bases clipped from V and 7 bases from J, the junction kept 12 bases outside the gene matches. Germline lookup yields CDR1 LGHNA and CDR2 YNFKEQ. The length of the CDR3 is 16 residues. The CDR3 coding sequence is TGTGCCAGCAGCCCAATCTCCGGACAGGGACGGAATGAGCAGTTCTTC. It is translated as CASSPISGQGRNEQFF.

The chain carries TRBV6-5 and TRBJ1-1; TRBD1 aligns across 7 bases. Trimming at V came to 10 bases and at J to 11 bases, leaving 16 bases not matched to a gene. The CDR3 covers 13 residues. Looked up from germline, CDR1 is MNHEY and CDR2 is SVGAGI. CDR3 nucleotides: TGTGCCACCTCAGGGGGGCTACTTTTATGGGCTTTCTTT. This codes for CATSGGLLLWAFF.

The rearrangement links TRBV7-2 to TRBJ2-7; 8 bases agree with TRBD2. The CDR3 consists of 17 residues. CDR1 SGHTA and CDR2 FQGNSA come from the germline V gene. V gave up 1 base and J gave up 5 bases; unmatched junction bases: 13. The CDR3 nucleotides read TGTGCCAGCAGCTTAGGACTAGCGATTTTGCACCGGGACGAGCAGTACTTC. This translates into CASSLGLAILHRDEQYF.

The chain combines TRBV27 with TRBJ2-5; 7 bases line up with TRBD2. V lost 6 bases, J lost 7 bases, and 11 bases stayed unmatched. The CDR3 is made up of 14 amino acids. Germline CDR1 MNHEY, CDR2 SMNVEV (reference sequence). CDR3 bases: TGTGCCAGCAGAGGGCCACGGGAGGAGAGGACCCAGTACTTC. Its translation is CASRGPREERTQYF.

The CDR3 loop reads CASSLGLAGVAQYF. CDR3 bases: TGTGCCAGCAGCTTAGGACTAGCGGGGGTGGCGCAGTACTTC. V gene TRBV7-2 combines with J gene TRBJ2-7, with 12 nucleotides matching TRBD2. V lost 1 base and J lost 9; bases outside the gene matches: 4. This CDR3 spans 14 amino acids. The V gene's germline CDR1 is SGHTA and CDR2 FQGNSA.

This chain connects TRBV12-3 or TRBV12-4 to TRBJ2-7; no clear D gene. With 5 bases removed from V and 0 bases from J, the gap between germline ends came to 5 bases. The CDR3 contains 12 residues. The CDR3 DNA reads TGTGCCAGCAGTCGGTTCTCCTACGAGCAGTACTTC. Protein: CASSRFSYEQYF.

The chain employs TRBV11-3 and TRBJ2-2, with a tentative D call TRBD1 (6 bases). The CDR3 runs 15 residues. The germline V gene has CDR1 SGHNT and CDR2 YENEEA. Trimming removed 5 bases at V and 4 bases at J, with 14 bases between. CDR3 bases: TGTGCCAGCAGCCCGCGGACAGAGGCCACCGGGGAGCTGTTTTTT. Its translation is CASSPRTEATGELFF.

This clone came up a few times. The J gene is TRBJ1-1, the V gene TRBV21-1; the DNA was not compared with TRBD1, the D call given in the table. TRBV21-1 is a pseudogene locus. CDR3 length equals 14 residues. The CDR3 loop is CASSDRTSNTEAFF. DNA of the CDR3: TGTGCCAGCAGCGACAGGACCTCGAACACTGAAGCTTTCTTT.

The CDR3 sequence is CSVALSANTGELFF. CDR3 coding DNA: TGCAGCGTTGCCCTAAGTGCGAACACCGGGGAGCTGTTTTTT. The V call is TRBV29-1, the J call TRBJ2-2, with D hard to call. The CDR3 is made up of 14 amino acids. CDR1 and CDR2 (germline): SQVTM, ANQGSEA. V was shortened by 4 bases and J by 0 bases, with 9 bases between the two germline ends.